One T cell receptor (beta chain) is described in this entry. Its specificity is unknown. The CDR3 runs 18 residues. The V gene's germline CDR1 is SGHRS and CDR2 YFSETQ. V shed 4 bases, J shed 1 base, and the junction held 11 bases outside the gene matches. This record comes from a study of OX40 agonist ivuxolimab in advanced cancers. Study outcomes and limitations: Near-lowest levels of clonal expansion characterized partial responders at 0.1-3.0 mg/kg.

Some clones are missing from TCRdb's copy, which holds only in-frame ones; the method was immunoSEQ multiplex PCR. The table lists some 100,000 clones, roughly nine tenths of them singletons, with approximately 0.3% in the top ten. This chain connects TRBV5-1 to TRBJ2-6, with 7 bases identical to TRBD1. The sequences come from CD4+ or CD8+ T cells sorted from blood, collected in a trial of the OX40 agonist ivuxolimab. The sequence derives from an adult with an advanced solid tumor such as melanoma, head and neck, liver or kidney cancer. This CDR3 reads CASSPLGTARSGANVLTF. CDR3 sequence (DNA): TGCGCCAGCAGCCCGCTCGGGACAGCGAGGTCTGGGGCCAACGTCCTGACTTTC.